There are a few counts of the clone carrying this T cell receptor (beta chain). CDR1 DFQATT and CDR2 SNEGSKA come from the germline V gene (reference sequence). CDR3 size: 14 residues. V shed 6 bases and J shed 6 bases, with 18 bases lying between them. Profiles of TCR beta VDJ and CDR3 were generated from a genomic DNA template. One entry per CDR3 protein results from TCRdb running MiXCR on the reads. The profile covers around 170,000 distinct CDR3 sequences, with 55% to 70% appearing a single time and 45% to 55% taken by the ten largest. This entry is derived from a study of CD8+CD57+ T cells in acquired aplastic anemia. In the study overall: CD4+ and CD8+ cells, once sorted, gave DNA averaging 3.2 ug.

Sequencing input: sorted CD4+, CD8+, or CD8+CD57+ T cells (not recorded which) from PBMCs. The receptor was isolated from a human donor in good health. This chain uses TRBV20-1 with TRBJ2-1, with a possible D match to TRBD2 (5 bases). The CDR3 DNA sequence: TGCAGTGCCAGGAGGACGGCGGCAAGCAATGAGCAGTTCTTC. It encodes CSARRTAASNEQFF.